This T cell receptor beta chain is drawn from a study of graft-versus-host responses after intestinal transplantation. Turning to the study itself: Isolated intestinal, liver-intestinal, or multivisceral transplants were what recipients had.

This clone was counted a single time. This CDR3 contains 15 residues. V lost 1 base and J lost 4; bases outside the gene matches: 3. From germline, CDR1 is SGHRS and CDR2 YFSETQ. Lamina propria and intraepithelial lymphocytes were released by processing graft tissue. Measured with immunoSEQ multiplex PCR; TCRdb has only the in-frame clones, and not every one. The data hold around 37,000 clones, with around 90% observed a single time. The specimen comprised ileum tissue, sampled almost 210 days after intestinal transplant. The rearrangement uses TRBV5-1 and TRBJ2-1; 9 nucleotides match TRBD2. The sequence came from a human patient who received an intestinal transplant, so some T cells may come from the graft donor. The CDR3 region is CASSLLGLAYNEQFF. The CDR3 nucleotides read TGCGCCAGCAGCTTGTTGGGACTAGCTTACAATGAGCAGTTCTTC.